This TCR beta chain was recovered during a study of blood T cell repertoires in COVID-19. Overall study context: PBMCs, B-cell-depleted T cells, or T cells were the source of the cDNA or gDNA that made up the material.

In the authors' methods: Amplification from reference gene primers served as the basis for estimated nucleated cell counts. Clones were sequenced by immunoSEQ multiplex PCR, and TCRdb holds only the in-frame ones, with some missing. V, J and clone size were drawn from that table, and D and trimming were deduced from the DNA. The sample includes approximately 150,000 clones, over 80% of them seen just once. From germline, CDR1 is MNHEY and CDR2 SVGAGI. Trimming removed 4 bases at V and 6 bases at J, with 11 bases between. CDR3 length: 13 residues. The chain carries TRBV6-5 and TRBJ2-3; possibly TRBD1 for D (6 bases). The receptor's source is a man aged 30 to 39 with COVID-19, enrolled during active disease. The sequenced sample was peripheral blood. This CDR3 is CASSSGVGDTQYF. CDR3 nucleotide sequence: TGTGCCAGCAGTTCAGGGGTTGGGGATACGCAGTATTTT.